One T cell receptor beta chain is described in this entry. No cognate antigen has been identified for it. No much larger clonotype is one base removed from it; base qualities were not supplied. Each donor gave one peripheral blood draw, averaging roughly 120 mL, which was collected into heparinised tubes. Naive, central memory, regulatory and stem cell-like memory CD4+ T cells were sorted on a BD FACSAria II using a panel including CD45RO, CCR7, CD25, CD127, CD95 and CD27. Purity was above 95% for every sorted population. PBMCs were isolated right away by Lymphoprep density gradient centrifugation and were stained directly, without culture. So that batch effects would be minimized, each experiment stained and sorted samples in pairs, pairing one healthy donor with one patient. The cysteine opens and the phenylalanine closes a CDR3 of 15 amino acids. The retained sequence is limited to the CDR3, 45 bases, with the frame set at the first base. The trim is 0 bases for V and 5 bases for J, with a gap of 14 bases between the germline ends. From a lookup of the germline V gene, CDR1 and CDR2 are SGDLS and YYNGEE.

All of the isolated RNA was reverse transcribed with the High Capacity cDNA Reverse Transcription Kit, so expressed TCRB transcripts were sequenced. Deep immunoSEQ sequencing was performed on naive, central memory and regulatory T cell samples, with an average of approximately 4 million total reads per sample. After sorted cells were lysed in RLT buffer, RNA was extracted with DNase-treated RNeasy Micro or Mini kits, with the choice depending on cell number. To prevent cross-contamination, each cell subset was processed individually, whereas patient and healthy donor samples were processed jointly. The immunoSEQ multiplex PCR was used to amplify TCRB sequences from cDNA, generating 87-bp fragments that spanned the CDR3 region. Amplicons were sequenced on the Illumina HiSeq platform. From the authors' description of their analysis: Synthetic template baselines were used to correct PCR bias computationally, reads within Hamming distance 2 were collapsed together, and singletons that could not be merged were discarded. By aligning reads against IMGT, V, D and J genes, CDR3 length, and insertions or deletions at six rearrangement sites were assigned. Within each subset, clonotype counts were normalized to sorted cell number, and only after that were true diversity and Gini coefficients computed with the tcR R package. The overlap coefficient, calculated on TCRB nucleotide sequences, was used to quantify repertoire sharing. As a proxy for the pre-selection repertoire, out-of-frame TCRB sequences from naive cells were analyzed. TCRdb took this table from immuneACCESS and kept in-frame rearrangements with V and J called. Such tables lack part of the clones; where checked against another copy, unresolved V genes explain under half of the gap, and the rest is unexplained. Clone size and V and J calls were adopted from that table, with D and trimming inferred from the DNA. The sample table lists about 270,000 clones, 13% to 15% of them with a count of one. Of the sample, 0.015% to 0.02% falls within the top ten clones.

The data are from a study of beta chain features in type 1 diabetes (dated by TCRdb to about 2018). Turning to the overall study: Mean age, gender distribution, total cell number and subset yield did not differ between patients and healthy donors. A total of under 120,000,000 sorted cells were examined across all samples, and RNA yield correlated strongly with the number of cells per subset. In the study, TCRB repertoires of sorted circulating CD4+ T cell subsets from recently diagnosed type 1 diabetes patients were compared with those of matched healthy donors. Whereas all 30 or so donors provided naive and central memory subsets, regulatory and stem cell-like memory subsets were isolated from just 8 patients and roughly eight healthy donors.

Summary of the overall study and its limitations: Shorter templates might be favored by PCR, yet because patient and control samples were amplified and corrected together, any such skew would affect both groups equally. At VDJ recombination sites, type 1 diabetes patients had fewer insertions and more deleted nucleotides, which implies abnormalities in thymic rearrangement. Sequencing cDNA rather than genomic DNA could over-represent highly expressing activated cells, although activation and CD3 levels did not differ between groups. In all four CD4+ subsets, TCRB CDR3 length was moderately but significantly shorter in type 1 diabetes patients. Because the HLA sub-analyses included only small numbers of individuals, any influence of HLA type on TCRB rearrangement was left unresolved. Naive, central memory and regulatory TCRB repertoires appeared to be more alike among patients than among healthy donors.

The receptor comes from a man under 40 with type 1 diabetes. What was sequenced was naive CD4+ T cells from blood. The cell subset or site label, read with the paper, signifies: true naive CD4+ T cells. The rearrangement joined TRBV9 to TRBJ2-5; a tentative D call is TRBD1 (6 bases match). The CDR3 region has the sequence CASSVVSGAGETQYF. The nucleotide sequence reads as follows: TGTGCCAGCAGCGTAGTTTCAGGGGCAGGGGAGACCCAGTACTTC.